The present T cell receptor beta chain was sequenced within a study of identical twins. To note about this clonotype: Its antigen is as yet unknown.

The CDR3 sequence is 17 residues long. Trimming cost V 1 base and J 0 bases, with 13 bases left between them. In TCRdb, the 5' RACE reads were re-called with MiXCR into one record per CDR3 protein. The sample has roughly 1,500,000 distinct CDR3 sequences, around 29% seen once. Study observations and caveats: With abundant cord blood beta clonotypes, insertions were fewer; memory repertoires showed no such pattern. Recombination models fit unrelated individuals' TCR alpha sharing but underestimated twins'.

The V and J genes are TRBV12-3 or TRBV12-4 and TRBJ1-3, with D hard to call. The sequence derives from a newborn girl in good health. Sequences were obtained from cord blood. The CDR3 protein is CASSLGGSGHSGNTIYF. The CDR3 region has the DNA TGTGCCAGCAGTTTAGGGGGATCGGGCCACTCTGGAAACACCATATATTTT.